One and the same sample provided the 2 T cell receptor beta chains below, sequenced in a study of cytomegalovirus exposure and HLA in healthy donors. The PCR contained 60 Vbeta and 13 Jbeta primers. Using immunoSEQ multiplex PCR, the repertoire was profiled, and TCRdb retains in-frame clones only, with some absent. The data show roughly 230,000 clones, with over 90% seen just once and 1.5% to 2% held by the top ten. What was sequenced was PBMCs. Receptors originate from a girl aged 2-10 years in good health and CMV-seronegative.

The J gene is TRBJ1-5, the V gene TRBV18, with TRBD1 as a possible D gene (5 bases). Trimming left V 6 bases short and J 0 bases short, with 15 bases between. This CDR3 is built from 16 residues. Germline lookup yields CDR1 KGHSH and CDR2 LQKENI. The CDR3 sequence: CASSLWGGYSNQPQHF. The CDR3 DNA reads TGTGCCAGCTCGCTTTGGGGGGGTTATAGCAATCAGCCCCAGCATTTT.

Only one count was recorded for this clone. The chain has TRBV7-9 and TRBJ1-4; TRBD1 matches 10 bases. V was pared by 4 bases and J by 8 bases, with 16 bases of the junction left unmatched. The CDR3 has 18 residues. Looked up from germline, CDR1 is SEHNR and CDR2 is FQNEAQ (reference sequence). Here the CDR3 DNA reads TGTGCCAGCAGCTCGCCCACGACAGGGGGCGCGCATGAGGAAAAACTGTTTTTT. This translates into CASSSPTTGGAHEEKLFF.